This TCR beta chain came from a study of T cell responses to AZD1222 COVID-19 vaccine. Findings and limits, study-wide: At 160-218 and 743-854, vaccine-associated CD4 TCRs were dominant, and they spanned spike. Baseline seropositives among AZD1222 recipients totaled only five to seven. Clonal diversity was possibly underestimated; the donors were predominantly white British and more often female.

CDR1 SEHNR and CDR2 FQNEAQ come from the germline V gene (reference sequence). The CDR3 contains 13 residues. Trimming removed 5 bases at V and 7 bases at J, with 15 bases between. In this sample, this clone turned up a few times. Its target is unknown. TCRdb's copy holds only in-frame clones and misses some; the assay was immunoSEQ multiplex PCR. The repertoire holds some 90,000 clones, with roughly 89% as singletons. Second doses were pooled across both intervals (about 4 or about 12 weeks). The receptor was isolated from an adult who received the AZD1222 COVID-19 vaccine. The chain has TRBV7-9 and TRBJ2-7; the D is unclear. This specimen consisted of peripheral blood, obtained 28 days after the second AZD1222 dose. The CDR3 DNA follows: TGTGCCAGCAGCCCCCTGGAGCCGAGGGAGCAGTACTTC. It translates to CASSPLEPREQYF.